These 10 T cell receptor beta chains originate from one sample sequenced in a study of T cells after yellow fever vaccination. TCRdb re-called the 5' RACE reads through MiXCR, storing one row per CDR3 protein. Here the sample spans some 300,000 distinct CDR3 sequences, approximately 10% being singletons. Sequenced material: CD4+ T cells sorted from PBMCs, taken 5 days after the yellow fever booster vaccination. Every receptor here comes from a man between 18 and 29 years old who received the YFV17D yellow fever vaccine.

There are a few counts of this clonotype. This chain links TRBV15 with TRBJ1-1, with D hard to call. The CDR3 covers 15 residues. The germline gives CDR1 LNHNV, CDR2 YYDKDF (reference sequence). The V end was cut by 0 bases, the J end by 5 bases, with 13 bases between. As DNA, the CDR3 is TGTGCCACCAGCAGAGAGGGCCCCAGCGGTACTGAAGCTTTCTTT. Its translation is CATSREGPSGTEAFF.

The J gene is TRBJ1-2, the V gene TRBV7-2; TRBD1 matches at 8 bases. The junction had 10 bases not matched to a gene; V was cut back by 3 bases and J by 4 bases. This CDR3 has 16 residues. In germline, CDR1 is SGHTA, CDR2 FQGNSA. This chain's CDR3 is CASSLSAGQALYGYTF. CDR3 DNA sequence: TGTGCCAGCAGCTTGTCCGCGGGACAGGCCCTCTATGGCTACACCTTC. The whole variable domain, filled in from reference TRBV7-2 and TRBJ1-2, reads GAGVSQSPSNKVTEKGKDVELRCDPISGHTALYWYRQSLGQGLEFLIYFQGNSAPDKSGLPSDRFSAERTGGSVSTLTIQRTQQEDSAVYLCASSLSAGQALYGYTFGSGTRLTVV.

The rearrangement links TRBV6-1 to TRBJ2-7; possibly TRBD1 or TRBD2 for D (5 bases each). V was cut by 6 bases and J by 5 bases, with 14 bases left in between. Germline loops: CDR1 MNHNS, CDR2 SASEGT. This CDR3 spans 13 amino acids. CDR3 nucleotide sequence: TGTGCCAGCAGAACCACTTTGGGGGACGAGCAGTACTTC. As protein: CASRTTLGDEQYF.

The chain recombines TRBV19 with TRBJ2-3; no clear D gene. CDR1 is LNHDA and CDR2 is SQIVND in the germline V gene (reference sequence). The V and J ends lost 5 bases and 2 bases respectively, with 14 bases between them. This CDR3 is 15 amino acids long. The CDR3 region is CASSGASPFTDTQYF. The CDR3 region has the DNA TGTGCCAGTAGTGGCGCGTCTCCATTCACAGATACGCAGTATTTT.

The chain recombines TRBV5-1 with TRBJ2-5; TRBD1 matches 7 bases. V trimming: 8 bases; J trimming: 3 bases; junction bases outside the gene matches: 10. Germline CDR1 SGHRS, CDR2 YFSETQ. The CDR3 is made up of 14 amino acids. For the CDR3, the DNA is TGCGCCAGTCAGACAGGGTGGTTAGAAGAGACCCAGTACTTC. Encoded protein: CASQTGWLEETQYF.

In its sample, this clonotype was seen a few times. The rearrangement uses TRBV2 and TRBJ1-4, with D maybe TRBD1 (5 bases). The CDR3 is made up of 12 amino acids. V shed 3 bases and J shed 8 bases, with 7 bases lying between them. Germline V lookup: CDR1 SNHLY, CDR2 FYNNEI. The CDR3 here is CASSDREEKLFF. The CDR3 DNA follows: TGTGCCAGCAGTGACAGGGAAGAAAAACTGTTTTTT. Combining the CDR3 with reference TRBV2 and TRBJ1-4 gives the whole variable domain EPEVTQTPSHQVTQMGQEVILRCVPISNHLYFYWYRQILGQKVEFLVSFYNNEISEKSEIFDDQFSVERPDGSNFTLKIRSTKLEDSAMYFCASSDREEKLFFGSGTQLSVL.

Turning to this clonotype: A much larger clone sits a single nucleotide away, making a read error possible. V is TRBV27 and J is TRBJ2-5; D perhaps matches TRBD2 (5 bases). Trimming pared 6 bases from V and 5 bases from J, leaving 16 bases between. The CDR3 has 14 residues. In germline, CDR1 is MNHEY, CDR2 SMNVEV (reference sequence). The CDR3: CASSLSETHETQYF. The CDR3 nucleotides are TGTGCCAGCAGCCTTAGCGAGACCCACGAGACCCAGTACTTC.

This clonotype has at least ten counts. The chain employs TRBV25-1 and TRBJ2-1; D call uncertain. CDR1 is MGHDK and CDR2 is SYGVNS in the germline V gene. The CDR3 consists of 13 residues. Trimming pared 4 bases from V and 4 bases from J, leaving 8 bases between. In nucleotides, the CDR3 is TGTGCCAGCAGTGGTTCTTTTTACAATGAGCAGTTCTTC. This translates into CASSGSFYNEQFF. The full variable domain, completed using reference TRBV25-1 and TRBJ2-1, is EADIYQTPRYLVIGTGKKITLECSQTMGHDKMYWYQQDPGMELHLIHYSYGVNSTEKGDLSSESTVSRIRTEHFPLTLESARPSHTSQYLCASSGSFYNEQFFGPGTRLTVL.

The rearrangement links TRBV5-1 to TRBJ1-1; D is unresolved. V was shortened by 0 bases and J by 2 bases, with 11 bases between the two germline ends. Germline V gene data show CDR1 as SGHRS and CDR2 as YFSETQ. The CDR3 consists of 15 residues. CDR3 sequence (DNA): TGCGCCAGCAGCTTGGGGGTGGGCATCAACACTGAAGCTTTCTTT. Translating gives CASSLGVGINTEAFF.

There are a few counts of this clonotype. The gene calls are TRBV27 and TRBJ2-1; 11 nucleotides line up with TRBD2. CDR3 length: 14 residues. Germline-derived CDR1 and CDR2 are MNHEY and SMNVEV (reference sequence). Germline trimming cut 1 base from V and 15 bases from J; bases unmatched to any gene: 8. As DNA, the CDR3 is TGTGCCAGCAGTTTATTTTTAGCGGGGGGGCCGTGGTTCTTC. Its translation: CASSLFLAGGPWFF.